The T cell receptor (beta chain) under discussion was sequenced for a study of blood T cell repertoires in COVID-19. Study overall: From the United States, Italy and Spain came samples of acute and convalescent COVID-19.

As processed by the authors: By means of reference gene primer amplification, nucleated cell counts were estimated. Sequenced by immunoSEQ multiplex PCR; TCRdb stores in-frame clones only, minus some. Clone size and the V and J calls come from that table; the DNA yielded D and trimming. The profile covers around 200,000 clones, with roughly four fifths appearing a single time and about 2.6% taken by the ten largest. The CDR3 is 17 residues long. Germline CDR1 reads SGHRS; CDR2 reads YFSETQ. Trimming took off 4 bases at V and 0 bases at J, with 19 bases between the two ends. This receptor was identified in a human donor with acute or convalescent COVID-19. The donor label of this sample is uncertain. The chain employs TRBV5-1 and TRBJ1-1; D not certain. The source material was peripheral blood. The chain's CDR3 is CASSPDFRRRLNTEAFF. DNA of the CDR3: TGCGCCAGCAGCCCGGACTTCCGGCGAAGGCTGAACACTGAAGCTTTCTTT.